This T cell receptor (beta chain) was recorded in a study of Ad26.COV2.S vaccination and SARS-CoV-2 variants. Overall study context: Doses of Ad26.COV2.S were injected into muscle once or twice, 56 days apart.

Points from the study as a whole: Across vaccine and placebo recipients, the breadth of non-spike TCRs was similar.

Assay: immunoSEQ multiplex PCR; the TCRdb copy retains only in-frame clones and omits some. The sample includes about 680,000 clones, about 90% of them seen just once. With regard to this clone: Its antigen remains unidentified.

This sample's treatment: about 20 received Ad26.COV2.S at low or high dose, single or two shots; about 5 received placebo; per-sample allocation not given. Sampling was done on day 63 after the first vaccine or placebo injection. The CDR3 length is 14 residues. Germline CDR1 reads MNHEY; CDR2 reads SVGAGI. The ends lost 6 bases at V and 3 bases at J; junction bases unmatched: 4. The TCR sequence derives from a person between 18 and 60 years old who received the Ad26.COV2.S COVID-19 vaccine or a placebo. This chain links TRBV6-5 with TRBJ2-7, with TRBD1 identical over 11 bases. Sequencing was performed on peripheral blood, taken in a trial of Ad26.COV2.S vaccine versus placebo. The CDR3 DNA sequence: TGTGCCAGCAGAATGGGGACAGGGGGCTACGAGCAGTACTTC. Protein: CASRMGTGGYEQYF.